The clone carrying this TCR beta chain occurred a few times. The germline gene is not matched at one end of the junction; a read error may be the cause. This record belongs to a study of blood T cells in healthy people across ages. Combining a sample-barcoded 5' primer with a J-beta primer mix, a second PCR ran for roughly 7 to 12 cycles. TCRdb analysed the 5' RACE reads with MiXCR anew, one entry per CDR3 protein. The top ten clones hold 10% to 13% of a sample with about 840,000 distinct CDR3 sequences, about 27% of them seen once. The CDR3 extends over 16 amino acids. Germline CDR1 is SSHAT and CDR2 is FNYEAQ (reference sequence). The same data also contributed to another study, on T cells of mothers and their children.

The receptor comes from a middle-aged woman in good health. Source material: blood. This chain links TRBV7-7 with TRBJ2-2; D perhaps matches TRBD2 (5 bases). In DNA, the CDR3 is TGTGCTAGCAGCCCGACGGGCGGCACGGGGACCGGGGAGCTGTTTTTT. Its protein is CASSPTGGTGTGELFF.